The 7 T cell receptor beta chains below come from one sample, sequenced in a study of shared clonotypes between healthy human individuals. Sequenced by immunoSEQ multiplex PCR; TCRdb stores in-frame clones only, minus some. Found here are a few million clones, less than 95% of them singletons; the top ten hold 0.3% to 0.4%. Sequenced input: naive CD4+ T cells from PBMCs. Indicated subset: CD45RA+ positively selected. Every receptor here comes from a man younger than 35 in good health. Some clones in this sample may be carry-over from other donors' samples.

This chain connects TRBV9 to TRBJ1-2, with TRBD1 as a possible D gene (6 bases). V was pared by 0 bases and J by 6 bases, with 15 bases between. Germline V gives CDR1 SGDLS, CDR2 YYNGEE. The CDR3 sequence is 15 residues long. The CDR3 nucleotides read TGTGCCAGCAGCGTAGGGTGGGGGCAGGGGAATGGCTACACCTTC. Translated, it gives CASSVGWGQGNGYTF.

Notes on this clone: The sample has other DNA sequences that encode this CDR3 too. V gene TRBV5-1 combines with J gene TRBJ1-5; 8 bases align to TRBD1. The germline gives CDR1 SGHRS, CDR2 YFSETQ. The length of the CDR3 is 15 residues. V was clipped by 4 bases and J by 4 bases; unmatched bases: 7. The CDR3 region is CASSLGQGGNQPQHF. The CDR3 DNA follows: TGCGCCAGCAGCCTCGGACAGGGAGGAAATCAGCCCCAGCATTTT. Full variable domain (rest looked up from reference TRBV5-1 and TRBJ1-5): KAGVTQTPRYLIKTRGQQVTLSCSPISGHRSVSWYQQTPGQGLQFLFEYFSETQRNKGNFPGRFSGRQFSNSRSEMNVSTLELGDSALYLCASSLGQGGNQPQHFGDGTRLSIL.

Comments on this clone: The same CDR3 arises from other DNA sequences in this sample as well. The J gene is TRBJ1-4, the V gene TRBV2, with D hard to call. Looked up from germline, CDR1 is SNHLY and CDR2 is FYNNEI. V was trimmed by 3 bases and J by 7 bases, leaving 6 bases between them. This CDR3 has 12 residues. CDR3 bases: TGTGCCAGCAGTGAGATTCGTGAAAAACTGTTTTTT. It specifies CASSEIREKLFF.

The CDR3 spells CASSLVRDEGEQYF. For the CDR3, the DNA is TGTGCCAGCAGCTTAGTTCGGGACGAGGGGGAGCAGTACTTC. V is TRBV7-8 and J is TRBJ2-7; D possibly uses TRBD1 or TRBD2 (5 bases each). Trimming shortened V by 1 base and J by 7 bases, and 14 bases separated the two germline ends. CDR3 size: 14 residues. Germline loops: CDR1 SGHVS, CDR2 FQNEAQ.

CDR3 sequence (DNA): TGTGCCTGGAGTCCGCTGGCGGGTTATGGCTACACCTTC. Protein product: CAWSPLAGYGYTF. This chain joins TRBV30 and TRBJ1-2; D remains unclear. V was shortened by 2 bases and J by 5 bases, with 12 bases between the two germline ends. Germline CDR1 GTSNPN, CDR2 SVGIG (reference sequence). This CDR3 comprises 13 residues.

The chain uses TRBV28 and TRBJ2-7; D gene unclear. V was shortened by 11 bases and J by 6 bases, with 17 bases between the two germline ends. The CDR3 consists of 12 residues. Germline CDR1 MDHEN, CDR2 SYDVKM. The CDR3 DNA follows: TGTGCCGCGAGGCAGAAGTTTGGCGAGCAGTACTTC. Translation gives CAARQKFGEQYF. The whole variable domain, filled in from reference TRBV28 and TRBJ2-7, reads DVKVTQSSRYLVKRTGEKVFLECVQDMDHENMFWYRQDPGLGLRLIYFSYDVKMKEKGDIPEGYSVSREKKERFSLILESASTNQTSMYLCAARQKFGEQYFGPGTRLTVT.

The table lists this clone with a count of one. The chain links TRBV4-3 to TRBJ2-2; D perhaps matches TRBD2 (5 bases). V shed 0 bases and J shed 7 bases, with 9 bases lying between them. The germline V gene has CDR1 LGHNA and CDR2 YSLEER. This CDR3 comprises 14 residues. CDR3 region: CASSQDTGYGELFF. The CDR3 DNA follows: TGCGCCAGCAGCCAAGATACGGGGTACGGGGAGCTGTTTTTT.